The source of this T cell receptor (beta chain) is a study of blood T cells in healthy people across ages (dated by TCRdb to the mid-2010s). For context, the study as a whole: In model experiments, roughly one uniquely barcoded TCR beta cDNA molecule per two T cells was captured by template switching. The study measured age-related changes in TCR beta repertoire diversity using deep sequencing normalized with unique cDNA molecular identifiers. For two donors (one aged 18 to 29 and one aged 80 or older), the study analyzed two additional independent replicas of 1 million unique cDNA reads from the same blood draw. The donors were split into four age groups: young (average around 16 years), middle-aged (roughly 39), aged (roughly 65) and long-lived (more than 80). To avoid experimental bias, donors of different ages were distributed randomly across sequencing lanes.

Systemically healthy Caucasian individuals from Russia, about 38 in total and aged about 6 to 95 years, were included as donors. Ten milliliters of peripheral blood were drawn from each donor into EDTA-treated Vacutainer tubes. Ficoll-Paque density-gradient centrifugation was used to isolate PBMCs, with at least 7 million obtained per sample. Trizol reagent was used to extract total RNA from the PBMCs, yielding at least 5 micrograms per sample. Naive CD45RAhigh/CD27high T cell percentages were measured by flow cytometry on a PBMC aliquot from every donor. The CDR3 starts with the cysteine, ends with the phenylalanine, and has 14 residues. Of the read, only the CDR3 DNA is kept; its 42 bases are in frame from base 1. The germline V gene gives CDR1 as SGHRS and CDR2 as YFSETQ. V sheds 4 bases and J sheds 0 bases, leaving 9 bases between their ends. The library was built by means of 5' RACE. Reads for this sample came from an Illumina HiSeq 2500. A second roughly 6 to 11 cycle PCR used a sample-barcoded 5' primer and a J-beta primer mix. Each TCR beta cDNA molecule received a unique molecular identifier from a template-switch 5' adaptor carrying 12 random nucleotides. Each sample yielded at least 2.5 million CDR3-containing paired-end reads. First-strand cDNA was synthesized from all RNA with the Mint cDNA synthesis kit, primed by a TRBC-specific oligonucleotide. After uracil-DNA glycosylase treatment, a first 18-cycle PCR used universal primers M1SS and BC2_uni_R on all cDNA. The authors processed their data as follows. Each sample was normalized by randomly selecting 1 million high-quality reads, each carrying a distinct molecular identifier. Reads sharing molecular identifiers were discarded rather than binned into consensus sequences. MiTCR, with a Q25 quality threshold and the strictest error-elimination algorithm, was used for CDR3 identification, clonotype clustering and error correction. A nonparametric unseen species model with Euler transformation was used to estimate a lower bound on total TCR beta diversity. Using fastp trimming at Q25 and MiXCR clonotype assembly, TCRdb reanalyzed the public sequencing data and kept in-frame beta chains. For every CDR3 protein sequence, its rows merge into one entry that carries the most common genes and DNA. In this record, the V and J calls reflect TCRdb's handling and not the investigators' own analysis. The sample table holds about 640,000 distinct CDR3 sequences, of which roughly 50% were seen once. The ten biggest clones cover approximately 37% of the sample.

To note about this clonotype: The antigen it binds to is not known. Qualities for individual bases were not recorded, and no much larger clone is one base off.

The research as a whole found: Estimates of total diversity from one million sequenced T cells were regarded as lower bounds and underestimates. Because the CMV infection status of the donors was unknown, age-related changes in expanded clonotypes may potentially have been confounded. Since profiling was done on bulk unsorted PBMCs, naive and antigen-experienced compartments could not be conclusively compared. The long-lived group showed more naive CD4+ T cells, fewer expanded clones and increased TCR diversity than the aged group, suggesting age selection. As age increased, observed TCR beta diversity per million T cells dropped in a roughly linear way, and a significant reduction was already evident by age about 40. The percentage of naive T cells measured by flow cytometry correlated strongly with observed TCR beta diversity.

This receptor chain uses TRBV5-1 and TRBJ2-3, with the D segment identity uncertain. Sequencing used blood. The TCR comes from a man aged 55 to 69 in good health. CDR3 region: CASSDHTSTDTQYF. The DNA sequence is TGCGCCAGCAGCGACCACACTAGCACAGATACGCAGTATTTT.